The source of this T cell receptor (beta chain) is a study of shared clonotypes between healthy human individuals. Assay used: immunoSEQ multiplex PCR; TCRdb lists only in-frame clones, some missing. The sample carries about 1.5 million clones, 95% to 99% recorded once. Germline loops: CDR1 SGHNT, CDR2 YYREEE (reference sequence). The CDR3 is made up of 13 amino acids. V lost 3 bases to trimming and J lost 8 bases; unmatched junction nucleotides: 4. Specimen: naive CD4+ T cells sorted from blood. Specified subset: CD45RA+ positively selected. The chain employs TRBV5-4 and TRBJ2-1, with TRBD1 matching over 8 bases. The clonotype was recovered from a man aged 25 to 40 in good health. Written as DNA, the CDR3 is TGTGCCAGCAGCTCCGGACAGGGCGATGAGCAGTTCTTC. Its translation is CASSSGQGDEQFF.